The 15 T cell receptor beta chains below were found in one sample sequenced in a study of shared clonotypes between healthy human individuals. TCRdb keeps only in-frame clones here, not all; method: immunoSEQ multiplex PCR. The data contain over 2 million clones, less than 95% of them singletons. The sequenced sample consisted of naive CD4+ T cells from PBMCs. Subset defined: CD45RA+ positively selected. These receptors originate from a man between 18 and 29 years old in good health. Some clones in this sample may be carry-over from other donors' samples.

The chain carries TRBV10-1 and TRBJ2-2; TRBD1 matches at 8 bases. This CDR3 is built from 14 residues. V lost 6 bases, J lost 5 bases, and 5 bases stayed unmatched. Looked up from germline, CDR1 is WNHNN and CDR2 is SYGVQD (reference sequence). This CDR3 reads CASSADRGTGELFF. In DNA, the CDR3 is TGCGCCAGCAGCGCTGACAGGGGTACCGGGGAGCTGTTTTTT.

This clone was found once. V gene TRBV28 combines with J gene TRBJ2-3; 8 bases align to TRBD2. The CDR3 length is 17 residues. Per the germline V gene, CDR1 is MDHEN and CDR2 is SYDVKM. J gave up 0 bases and V 2 bases, and 7 bases lay outside the gene matches. CDR3 DNA: TGTGCCAGCAGTTTACTTACTAGCGGAGATAGCACAGATACGCAGTATTTT. This sequence encodes CASSLLTSGDSTDTQYF.

This chain uses TRBV6-6 with TRBJ2-7; D remains ambiguous. Germline CDR1 MNHNY, CDR2 SVGAGI (reference sequence). The CDR3 contains 14 residues. V was clipped by 2 bases and J by 2 bases, with 10 bases between them. In nucleotides, the CDR3 is TGTGCCAGCAGTTACCGGACCACGGCCTACGAGCAGTACTTC. Translated, it gives CASSYRTTAYEQYF.

As regards this clone: Other DNA sequences in this sample translate to the same CDR3. The J gene is TRBJ2-5, the V gene TRBV9, with a tentative D call TRBD2 (5 bases). The germline V gene has CDR1 SGDLS and CDR2 YYNGEE. Trimming shortened V by 0 bases and J by 1 base, and 7 bases separated the two germline ends. The CDR3 length is 14 residues. The CDR3 loop is CASSVGGLQETQYF. The CDR3 region has the DNA TGTGCCAGCAGCGTAGGAGGACTCCAAGAGACCCAGTACTTC.

The chain links TRBV2 to TRBJ2-2; 13 nucleotides agree with TRBD2. This CDR3 has 17 amino acids. V dropped 5 bases and J dropped 4; count of bases not matched to a gene: 7. Germline-derived CDR1 and CDR2 are SNHLY and FYNNEI. CDR3 coding DNA: TGTGCCAGCAGTCGGACTAGCGGGAGAGAGGGCACCGGGGAGCTGTTTTTT. Translation gives CASSRTSGREGTGELFF.

The chain has TRBV27 and TRBJ1-5; no reliable D call. The germline V gene encodes CDR1 MNHEY and CDR2 SMNVEV (reference sequence). The ends were cut back, 6 bases at V and 0 bases at J, with 18 bases in the middle. The CDR3 runs to 17 residues. DNA of the CDR3: TGTGCCAGCAGGAAGGGTCCTCGATGGAATAGCAATCAGCCCCAGCATTTT. As protein: CASRKGPRWNSNQPQHF.

The CDR3 sequence: CASSLFSLSGANVLTF. The CDR3, as DNA: TGTGCCAGCAGCTTATTTAGCCTCTCTGGGGCCAACGTCCTGACTTTC. J is TRBJ2-6 and V is TRBV7-3; D remains unclear. The CDR3 sequence is 16 residues long. Germline V CDR1 and CDR2: SGHTA, FQGTGA. Trimming pared 2 bases from V and 0 bases from J, leaving 8 bases between. The variable domain in full, with the rest retrieved from reference TRBV7-3 and TRBJ2-6, is GAGVSQTPSNKVTEKGKYVELRCDPISGHTALYWYRQSLGQGPEFLIYFQGTGAADDSGLPNDRFFAVRPEGSVSTLKIQRTERGDSAVYLCASSLFSLSGANVLTFGAGSRLTVL.

The count of this clone is one. The chain uses TRBV29-1 and TRBJ1-1; tentative D call: TRBD1 (6 bases). The CDR3 runs to 15 residues. Germline V gene lookup returns CDR1 SQVTM and CDR2 ANQGSEA. The germline V and J ends were trimmed by 3 bases and 2 bases, with 16 bases remaining between them. CDR3 nucleotides: TGCAGCGTTGATCTGGACAGCCGAATTAACACTGAAGCTTTCTTT. Translating it yields CSVDLDSRINTEAFF.

This chain joins TRBV6-5 and TRBJ2-7; 8 bases are shared with TRBD1. The CDR3 covers 14 residues. CDR1 is MNHEY, CDR2 SVGAGI, per germline. V was clipped by 6 bases and J by 6 bases; unmatched bases: 10. The CDR3 protein is CASSLRQGSSEQYF. DNA for the CDR3: TGTGCCAGCAGCCTTCGACAGGGGTCGAGCGAGCAGTACTTC.

Remarks on this clone: At the DNA level, this CDR3 is encoded by other sequences in the same sample as well. The chain recombines TRBV9 with TRBJ1-5, with a tentative D call TRBD1 (5 bases). The germline CDR1 and CDR2 sequences are SGDLS and YYNGEE. The length of the CDR3 is 14 residues. The V and J ends lost 0 bases and 2 bases respectively, with 6 bases between them. The CDR3 nucleotides read TGTGCCAGCAGCGTAGAAGGGGGCAATCAGCCCCAGCATTTT. Encoded protein: CASSVEGGNQPQHF.

V usage is TRBV7-2 and J usage is TRBJ2-2; D gene unclear. V dropped 7 bases and J dropped 4 bases, with 13 bases sitting between them. The CDR3 spans 14 residues. Germline V lookup: CDR1 SGHTA, CDR2 FQGNSA. CDR3 sequence: CASTPLPSTGELFF. The CDR3 DNA sequence: TGTGCCAGCACCCCACTCCCGAGCACCGGGGAGCTGTTTTTT.

CDR3 residues: CASSRLGSAKNIQYF. The CDR3 DNA sequence: TGTGCCAGCAGCCGACTCGGGTCAGCCAAAAACATTCAGTACTTC. The chain recombines TRBV27 with TRBJ2-4; D is uncertain. The ends were cut back, 6 bases at V and 0 bases at J, with 12 bases in the middle. This CDR3 region has 15 residues. Germline CDR1 reads MNHEY; CDR2 reads SMNVEV (reference sequence).

The CDR3: CASKLSGTANYGYTF. The CDR3 coding sequence is TGTGCCAGTAAACTTTCCGGGACAGCTAACTATGGCTACACCTTC. This chain connects TRBV19 to TRBJ1-2; 7 bases align to TRBD1. V was pared by 7 bases and J by 0 bases, with 8 bases of the junction left unmatched. Germline V gene lookup returns CDR1 LNHDA and CDR2 SQIVND (reference sequence). The CDR3 length is 15 residues.

The J gene is TRBJ2-5, the V gene TRBV14, with 10 bases matching TRBD1. V was clipped by 4 bases and J by 1 base; unmatched bases: 3. This CDR3 is 15 amino acids long. Germline CDR1 SGHDN, CDR2 FVKESK. The CDR3 reads CASSRWTGGQETQYF. In DNA, the CDR3 is TGTGCCAGCAGCCGCTGGACAGGGGGCCAAGAGACCCAGTACTTC.

This chain links TRBV7-2 with TRBJ2-7, with D tentatively TRBD1 (6 bases). V dropped 6 bases and J dropped 4 bases, with 10 bases sitting between them. This CDR3 comprises 12 residues. CDR1 and CDR2 (germline): SGHTA, FQGNSA. The CDR3 nucleotides are TGTGCCAGCAGGTCCACAGGGTACGAGCAGTACTTC. Amino acid sequence: CASRSTGYEQYF.